Sequencing of this T cell receptor beta chain was carried out in a study of T cell responses to AZD1222 COVID-19 vaccine. Findings and caveats of the study: Two AZD1222 doses significantly raised spike-specific TCR breadth and depth over controls. Recipients of AZD1222 seropositive at baseline numbered only five or six. The donors showed a predominance of white British ancestry and of females, with possible underestimation of clonal diversity. Spike-spanning, vaccine-associated CD4 TCRs were dominant at 160-218 and 743-854.

Method: immunoSEQ multiplex PCR; TCRdb's copy keeps in-frame clones and lacks some. This sample has 130,000 or so clones, with around 83% found just once. This CDR3 is built from 15 residues. The germline V gene has CDR1 MNHNY and CDR2 SVGAGI (reference sequence). Unmatched junction bases numbered 8, after V lost 6 bases and J lost 4 bases. In regard to this clone: Its antigen is as yet unknown.

This sample comprised peripheral blood, obtained on day 0 of AZD1222 vaccination. The TCR sequence derives from an adult in good health. This chain joins TRBV6-6 and TRBJ1-2; 10 bases are a match to TRBD1. CDR3 loop: CASRLGTGASYGYTF. The CDR3 DNA reads TGTGCCAGCAGACTCGGGACAGGGGCTTCCTATGGCTACACCTTC.